Below are 24 T cell receptor beta chains sequenced from a single sample in a study of cytomegalovirus exposure and HLA in healthy donors. Use of 60 Vbeta and 13 Jbeta primers characterized the PCR. Assay: immunoSEQ multiplex PCR; the TCRdb copy retains only in-frame clones and omits some. The table has approximately 90,000 clones, 60% to 85% seen once. Sample: PBMCs. The receptor set was obtained from a boy between 5 and 17 years old in good health and CMV-seronegative.

This clone was picked up a small number of times. This chain's CDR3 is CASSLRQGNTIYF. CDR3 DNA sequence: TGTGCCAGCAGTTTACGACAGGGAAACACCATATATTTT. The rearrangement joins TRBV27 to TRBJ1-3; possible D gene TRBD1, 5 bases. CDR1 is MNHEY and CDR2 is SMNVEV in the germline V gene (reference sequence). Trimming shortened V by 2 bases and J by 4 bases, and 6 bases separated the two germline ends. The CDR3 is made up of 13 amino acids.

The V gene is TRBV28, the J gene TRBJ2-1; TRBD1 matches 12 bases. V lost 5 bases to trimming and J lost 8 bases; unmatched junction nucleotides: 13. The germline V gene has CDR1 MDHEN and CDR2 SYDVKM. This CDR3 region has 17 residues. CDR3 DNA sequence: TGTGCCAGCAGTCCCTATGCTGGGGGACAGGGGGCAGATGAGCAGTTCTTC. The encoded protein is CASSPYAGGQGADEQFF. Together with reference TRBV28 and TRBJ2-1, the CDR3 gives the full variable domain: DVKVTQSSRYLVKRTGEKVFLECVQDMDHENMFWYRQDPGLGLRLIYFSYDVKMKEKGDIPEGYSVSREKKERFSLILESASTNQTSMYLCASSPYAGGQGADEQFFGPGTRLTVL.

This clone was recorded once. V gene TRBV30 combines with J gene TRBJ2-5, with 10 bases lining up with TRBD2. Germline assignment: CDR1 GTSNPN and CDR2 SVGIG (reference sequence). This CDR3 region has 17 residues. V lost 3 bases, J lost 6 bases, and 16 bases stayed unmatched. The CDR3 loop reads CAWRHRLLAGAGKTQYF. The CDR3, as DNA: TGTGCCTGGAGGCATCGGCTCCTAGCGGGAGCGGGGAAGACCCAGTACTTC.

The gene calls are TRBV30 and TRBJ2-3; D may be TRBD1 (6 bases). The V end was cut by 8 bases, the J end by 6 bases, with 15 bases between. The V gene's germline CDR1 is GTSNPN and CDR2 SVGIG (reference sequence). CDR3 size: 12 residues. The CDR3 DNA is TGTGCCACGGACAGTCCCAAGGATACGCAGTATTTT. The encoded protein is CATDSPKDTQYF.

The chain is built from TRBV4-1 and TRBJ1-1; perhaps TRBD1 as D (6 bases). Germline V CDR1 and CDR2: MGHRA, YSYEKL. The CDR3 loop spans 15 amino acids. The V end was cut by 3 bases, the J end by 3 bases, with 14 bases between. The CDR3: CASSHQGGRYTEAFF. CDR3 bases: TGCGCCAGCAGCCATCAAGGGGGACGGTACACTGAAGCTTTCTTT.

The genes are TRBV11-2 and TRBJ2-3; a weak D match, TRBD2 (5 bases). The CDR3 is 15 residues long. CDR1 and CDR2 (germline): SGHAT, FQNNGV. V was trimmed by 5 bases and J by 1 base, leaving 13 bases between them. Written as DNA, the CDR3 is TGTGCCAGCAGCGCGGACTCTAAGGGCACAGATACGCAGTATTTT. It is translated as CASSADSKGTDTQYF.

The chain links TRBV7-9 to TRBJ2-7, with 8 bases fitting TRBD1. The CDR3 is made up of 13 amino acids. Germline CDR1 and CDR2: SEHNR and FQNEAQ (reference sequence). J lost 2 bases, V lost 10 bases, and 7 bases had no gene match. The CDR3 here is CAITTGETYEQYF. The CDR3 DNA follows: TGTGCCATCACGACAGGGGAAACCTACGAGCAGTACTTC.

This clone was observed a few times. This chain's CDR3 is CASSWTGPTDTQYF. The DNA for the CDR3 is TGTGCCAGCTCTTGGACAGGGCCCACAGATACGCAGTATTTT. The chain links TRBV18 to TRBJ2-3; 8 bases fit TRBD1. V gave up 6 bases and J gave up 2 bases; unmatched junction bases: 4. Germline assignment: CDR1 KGHSH and CDR2 LQKENI. The CDR3 runs 14 residues.

The rearrangement uses TRBV9 and TRBJ1-6; perhaps TRBD1 as D (5 bases). Germline CDR1 and CDR2: SGDLS and YYNGEE. V lost 3 bases to trimming and J lost 7 bases, with 17 bases between them. CDR3 size: 16 residues. The chain's CDR3 is CASSASPREWNSPLHF. For the CDR3, the DNA is TGTGCCAGCAGCGCGAGCCCCAGGGAATGGAATTCACCCCTCCACTTT.

As for this clone: Distinct nucleotide sequences in the sample also encode this CDR3. The J gene is TRBJ2-3, the V gene TRBV6-4; 7 positions agree with TRBD2. Unmatched junction bases numbered 1, after V lost 0 bases and J lost 1 base. The CDR3 length is 15 residues. CDR1 and CDR2 from the germline V gene are MRHNA and SNTAGT. The CDR3 nucleotides are TGTGCCAGCAGTGACTCGAGCGGGGGCACAGATACGCAGTATTTT. Encoded protein: CASSDSSGGTDTQYF.

This chain links TRBV4-3 with TRBJ2-7, with D possibly TRBD2 on 5 matching bases. Germline V gene sequence: CDR1 LGHNA, CDR2 YSLEER. V lost 1 base, J lost 3 bases, and 7 bases lay in between. This CDR3 is built from 13 residues. This chain's CDR3 is CASSQGTFYEQYF. The CDR3 DNA reads TGCGCCAGCAGCCAAGGGACTTTCTACGAGCAGTACTTC.

Concerning this clone: Additional DNA sequences in this sample encode the identical CDR3. V is TRBV18 and J is TRBJ1-1; 7 bases line up with TRBD1. The germline gives CDR1 KGHSH, CDR2 LQKENI. V was clipped by 6 bases and J by 1 base; unmatched bases: 5. The CDR3 consists of 14 residues. The CDR3 DNA sequence: TGTGCCAGCTCCCGAGACAGGGAGAACACTGAAGCTTTCTTT. Translation: CASSRDRENTEAFF. Based on the CDR3 plus reference TRBV18 and TRBJ1-1, the full variable domain is NAGVMQNPRHLVRRRGQEARLRCSPMKGHSHVYWYRQLPEEGLKFMVYLQKENIIDESGMPKERFSAEFPKEGPSILRIQQVVRGDSAAYFCASSRDRENTEAFFGQGTRLTVV.

The V and J genes are TRBV29-1 and TRBJ2-6; D not resolved. Germline assignment: CDR1 SQVTM and CDR2 ANQGSEA. The V gene lost 5 bases and the J gene lost 0 bases, with 11 bases spanning the gap. The CDR3 totals 15 residues. In DNA, the CDR3 is TGCAGCGTTCCTGCCGGTGGCTCTGGGGCCAACGTCCTGACTTTC. It is translated as CSVPAGGSGANVLTF.

The V and J genes are TRBV10-3 and TRBJ1-6; a possible D gene is TRBD1 (6 bases). This CDR3 has 14 residues. Trimming pared 8 bases from V and 14 bases from J, leaving 22 bases between. The germline V gene has CDR1 ENHRY and CDR2 SYGVKD. CDR3 nucleotide sequence: TGTGCCATCGCCGTTACGGCCGACAGGCTGGCCCTCCACTTT. It encodes CAIAVTADRLALHF.

CDR3 loop: CASSHSTGSSYEQYF. The CDR3 region has the DNA TGTGCCAGCAGCCATAGTACAGGGAGCTCCTACGAGCAGTACTTC. The chain joins TRBV7-6 to TRBJ2-7; D possibly corresponds to TRBD1 (6 bases). This CDR3 spans 15 amino acids. Germline V gives CDR1 SGHVS, CDR2 FNYEAQ. The V gene lost 5 bases and the J gene lost 0 bases, with 14 bases spanning the gap.

CDR3 sequence: CASGQPTGADTEAFF. In DNA, the CDR3 is TGTGCCAGCGGCCAACCTACAGGGGCGGACACTGAAGCTTTCTTT. The chain has TRBV28 and TRBJ1-1, with 7 bases aligning to TRBD1. Per the germline V gene, CDR1 is MDHEN and CDR2 is SYDVKM. This CDR3 is built from 15 residues. Trimming took 8 bases from V and 3 from J; bases not matched to a gene: 12.

This sequence joins TRBV21-1 and TRBJ2-1; the listed D gene, TRBD2, was not tested against the DNA. TRBV21-1 is a pseudogene locus. The length of the CDR3 is 16 residues. In nucleotides, the CDR3 is TGTGCCAGCCTCTCCGGGGTGCTAGCGGGGCTAAAGGTTGAGTTCTTC. Its translation: CASLSGVLAGLKVEFF.

This clone has a single count. The chain uses TRBV18 and TRBJ1-2; no clear D gene. V was cut by 3 bases and J by 1 base, with 3 bases left in between. Per the germline V gene, CDR1 is KGHSH and CDR2 is LQKENI. This CDR3 has 12 residues. The CDR3 is CASSPLNYGYTF. As DNA, the CDR3 is TGTGCCAGCTCACCCCTTAACTATGGCTACACCTTC.

The chain has TRBV5-1 and TRBJ2-1, with 7 nucleotides matching TRBD1. The CDR3 runs 13 residues. CDR1 is SGHRS and CDR2 is YFSETQ in the germline V gene. V lost 6 bases to trimming and J lost 4 bases; unmatched junction nucleotides: 4. The CDR3 DNA reads TGCGCCAGCAACCCGACAGGGTACAATGAGCAGTTCTTC. This translates into CASNPTGYNEQFF.

The gene calls are TRBV7-2 and TRBJ1-2, with a weak D call TRBD1 (5 bases). Germline CDR1 is SGHTA and CDR2 is FQGNSA. The CDR3 sequence is 15 residues long. V gave up 3 bases and J gave up 7 bases, with 18 bases separating them. The CDR3 DNA reads TGTGCCAGCAGCTTTGGGAGGGACGGATCGCGTGGCTACACCTTC. This codes for CASSFGRDGSRGYTF.

This rearrangement joins TRBV4-3 to TRBJ2-5; D gene unclear. V lost 4 bases, J lost 1 base, and 13 bases lay in between. This CDR3 is built from 15 residues. Germline CDR1 reads LGHNA; CDR2 reads YSLEER. CDR3 amino acids: CASSPRYGPQETQYF. The CDR3 nucleotides read TGCGCCAGCAGCCCGAGGTACGGCCCCCAAGAGACCCAGTACTTC.

This clone occurred once. This sequence joins TRBV28 and TRBJ1-4; TRBD1 matches 9 bases. V lost 6 bases and J lost 6; bases outside the gene matches: 2. Germline CDR1 is MDHEN and CDR2 is SYDVKM. This CDR3 has 13 amino acids. This CDR3 reads CASRDRGDEKLFF. In DNA, the CDR3 is TGTGCCAGCAGGGACAGGGGAGATGAAAAACTGTTTTTT.

The CDR3 reads CAISVEGSRSGNTIYF. CDR3 bases: TGTGCCATCAGTGTGGAGGGTAGTCGGTCTGGAAACACCATATATTTT. The chain uses TRBV10-3 and TRBJ1-3; the D is unclear. V lost 4 bases and J lost 1, with 14 bases in between. Germline values: CDR1 ENHRY, CDR2 SYGVKD. The CDR3 has 16 residues.

The CDR3 loop is CASSQERGEGQETQYF. Written as DNA, the CDR3 is TGCGCCAGCAGCCAAGAACGGGGGGAGGGCCAAGAGACCCAGTACTTC. The rearrangement links TRBV4-1 to TRBJ2-5; 7 nucleotides match TRBD2. The CDR3 sequence is 16 residues long. In germline, CDR1 is MGHRA, CDR2 YSYEKL. Germline trimming cut 0 bases from V and 1 base from J; bases unmatched to any gene: 5.